These 8 T cell receptor beta chains were sequenced from one sample in a study of blood T cell repertoires in COVID-19. Sequenced by immunoSEQ multiplex PCR; TCRdb stores in-frame clones only, minus some. The sample lists 88,000 or so clones; approximately 86% were seen once. Sequencing was carried out using peripheral blood. The source is a man aged 60 to 75 with acute or convalescent COVID-19.

The chain links TRBV4-1 to TRBJ1-3, with TRBD1 matching 7 bases. The CDR3 sequence is 14 residues long. CDR1 MGHRA and CDR2 YSYEKL come from the germline V gene. Trimming cost V 1 base and J 8 bases; bases outside gene matches: 5. CDR3 loop: CASSQVQGVDTIYF. Here the CDR3 DNA reads TGCGCCAGCAGCCAAGTGCAGGGGGTTGACACCATATATTTT.

The genes are TRBV29-1 and TRBJ2-1; 13 bases are a match to TRBD2. This CDR3 has 11 amino acids. Germline CDR1 reads SQVTM; CDR2 reads ANQGSEA. CDR3 residues: CTGTSGTEQFF. The CDR3 DNA reads as TGCACCGGGACTAGCGGGACTGAGCAGTTCTTC.

This rearrangement joins TRBV27 to TRBJ2-6; the D gene is possibly TRBD1 (6 bases). Germline V gene lookup returns CDR1 MNHEY and CDR2 SMNVEV (reference sequence). The CDR3 runs 15 residues. V dropped 8 bases and J dropped 0 bases, with 11 bases sitting between them. The CDR3 DNA reads as TGTGCCAGCGGGGTACAGGGCTCTGGGGCCAACGTCCTGACTTTC. Translating gives CASGVQGSGANVLTF. The complete variable domain, with remaining parts taken from reference TRBV27 and TRBJ2-6, reads EAQVTQNPRYLITVTGKKLTVTCSQNMNHEYMSWYRQDPGLGLRQIYYSMNVEVTDKGDVPEGYKVSRKEKRNFPLILESPSPNQTSLYFCASGVQGSGANVLTFGAGSRLTVL.

This chain joins TRBV7-9 and TRBJ1-4, with 7 bases matching TRBD1. V lost 2 bases and J lost 2; bases outside the gene matches: 5. The CDR3 runs 16 residues. Germline values: CDR1 SEHNR, CDR2 FQNEAQ (reference sequence). The CDR3 DNA follows: TGTGCCAGCAGCTTAAGGACAGGTGGGACTAATGAAAAACTGTTTTTT. This gives the protein CASSLRTGGTNEKLFF.

The J gene is TRBJ1-2, the V gene TRBV6-6; 10 bases match TRBD1. The J segment lost 7 bases and the V segment lost 2 bases, leaving 7 bases of the junction unmatched. CDR3 length equals 15 residues. The germline V gene encodes CDR1 MNHNY and CDR2 SVGAGI (reference sequence). CDR3 protein: CASSYRGQGGSGYTF. CDR3 DNA: TGTGCCAGCAGTTACCGCGGACAGGGGGGATCTGGCTACACCTTC.

The chain combines TRBV6-5 with TRBJ2-5; 11 positions agree with TRBD2. This CDR3 has 15 amino acids. Trimming took 6 bases from V and 5 from J; bases not matched to a gene: 8. CDR1 is MNHEY, CDR2 SVGAGI, per germline. CDR3 DNA sequence: TGTGCCAGCAGGCTAGCGGGGGGTTATGCGGAGACCCAGTACTTC. As protein: CASRLAGGYAETQYF.

The chain links TRBV14 to TRBJ1-4; no definite D call. The V end lost 0 bases, the J end lost 5 bases, and 16 bases lay between the germline ends. Germline CDR1 and CDR2: SGHDN and FVKESK. CDR3 size: 17 residues. The CDR3 is CASSQDYSGGRNEKLFF. The CDR3 nucleotides are TGTGCCAGCAGCCAAGATTATTCGGGAGGCAGGAATGAAAAACTGTTTTTT.

The J gene is TRBJ2-3, the V gene TRBV5-1; perhaps TRBD1 as D (5 bases). The germline V gene encodes CDR1 SGHRS and CDR2 YFSETQ. This CDR3 region has 16 residues. V was shortened by 0 bases and J by 5 bases, with 16 bases between the two germline ends. Written as DNA, the CDR3 is TGCGCCAGCAGCTTGGCACCCAACAGGCCCCTAGATACGCAGTATTTT. It is translated as CASSLAPNRPLDTQYF. Looking up the rest from reference TRBV5-1 and TRBJ2-3 gives the full variable domain: KAGVTQTPRYLIKTRGQQVTLSCSPISGHRSVSWYQQTPGQGLQFLFEYFSETQRNKGNFPGRFSGRQFSNSRSEMNVSTLELGDSALYLCASSLAPNRPLDTQYFGPGTRLTVL.